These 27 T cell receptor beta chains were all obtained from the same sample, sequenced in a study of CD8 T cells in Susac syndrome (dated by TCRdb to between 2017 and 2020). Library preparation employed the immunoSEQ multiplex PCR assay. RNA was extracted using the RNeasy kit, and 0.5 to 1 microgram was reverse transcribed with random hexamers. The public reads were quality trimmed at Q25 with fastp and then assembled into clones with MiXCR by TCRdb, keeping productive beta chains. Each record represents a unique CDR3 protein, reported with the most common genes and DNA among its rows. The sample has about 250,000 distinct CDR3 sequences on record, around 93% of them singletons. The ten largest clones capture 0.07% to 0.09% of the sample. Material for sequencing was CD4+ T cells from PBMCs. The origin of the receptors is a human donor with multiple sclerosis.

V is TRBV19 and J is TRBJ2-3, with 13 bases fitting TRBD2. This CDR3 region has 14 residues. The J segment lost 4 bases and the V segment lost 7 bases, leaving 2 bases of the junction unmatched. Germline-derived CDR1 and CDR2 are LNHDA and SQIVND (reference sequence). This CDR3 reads CASNGLAGADTQYF. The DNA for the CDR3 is TGTGCCAGTAATGGACTAGCGGGAGCAGATACGCAGTATTTT.

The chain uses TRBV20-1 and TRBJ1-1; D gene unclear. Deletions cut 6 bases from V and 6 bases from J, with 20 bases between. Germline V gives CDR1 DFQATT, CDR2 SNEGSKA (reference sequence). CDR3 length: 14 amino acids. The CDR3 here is CSARTRLGWAEAFF. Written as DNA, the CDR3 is TGCAGTGCACGGACCCGCCTGGGGTGGGCTGAAGCTTTCTTT.

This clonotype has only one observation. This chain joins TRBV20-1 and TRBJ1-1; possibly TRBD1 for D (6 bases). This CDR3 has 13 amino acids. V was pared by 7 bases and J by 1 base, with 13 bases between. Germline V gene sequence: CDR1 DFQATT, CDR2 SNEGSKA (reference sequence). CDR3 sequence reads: CSVRTVGNTEAFF. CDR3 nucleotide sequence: TGCAGTGTTAGGACAGTTGGGAACACTGAAGCTTTCTTT.

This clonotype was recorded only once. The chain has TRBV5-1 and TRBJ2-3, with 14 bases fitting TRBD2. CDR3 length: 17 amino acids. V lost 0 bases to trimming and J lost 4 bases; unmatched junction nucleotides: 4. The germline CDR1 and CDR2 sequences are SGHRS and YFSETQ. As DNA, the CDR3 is TGCGCCAGCAGCTTGGAAGGGACTAGCGGGAGAGCAGATACGCAGTATTTT. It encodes CASSLEGTSGRADTQYF.

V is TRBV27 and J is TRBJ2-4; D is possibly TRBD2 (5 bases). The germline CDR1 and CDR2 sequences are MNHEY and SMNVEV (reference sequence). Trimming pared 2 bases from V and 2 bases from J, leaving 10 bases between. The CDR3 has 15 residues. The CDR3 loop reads CASSLGPGSKNIQYF. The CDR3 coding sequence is TGTGCCAGCAGTTTAGGTCCGGGGTCCAAAAACATTCAGTACTTC.

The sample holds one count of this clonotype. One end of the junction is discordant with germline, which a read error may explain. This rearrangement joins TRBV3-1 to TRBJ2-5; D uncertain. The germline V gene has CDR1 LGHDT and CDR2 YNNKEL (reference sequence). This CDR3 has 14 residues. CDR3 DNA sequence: TGTGCCAGCAGCCAAGTCTGGTACCAGGAGACCCAGTACTTC. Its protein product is CASSQVWYQETQYF.

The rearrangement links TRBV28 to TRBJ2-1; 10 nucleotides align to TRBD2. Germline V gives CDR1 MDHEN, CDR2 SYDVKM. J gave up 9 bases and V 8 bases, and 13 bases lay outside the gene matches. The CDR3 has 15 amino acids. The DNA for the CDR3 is TGTGCCAGCGGGAGCCCAGCGGGGGGGCCGGTTGAGCAGTTCTTC. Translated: CASGSPAGGPVEQFF.

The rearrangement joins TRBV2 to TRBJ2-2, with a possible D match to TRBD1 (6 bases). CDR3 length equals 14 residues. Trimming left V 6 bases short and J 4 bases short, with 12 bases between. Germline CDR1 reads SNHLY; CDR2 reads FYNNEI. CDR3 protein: CASRGGTTTGELFF. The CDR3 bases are TGTGCCAGCAGAGGTGGGACAACCACCGGGGAGCTGTTTTTT.

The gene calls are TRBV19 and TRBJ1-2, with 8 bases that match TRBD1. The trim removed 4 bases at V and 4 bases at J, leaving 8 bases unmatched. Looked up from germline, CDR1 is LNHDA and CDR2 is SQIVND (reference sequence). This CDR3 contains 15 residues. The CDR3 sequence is CASSNRQGTSYGYTF. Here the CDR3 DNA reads TGTGCCAGTAGTAACCGACAGGGGACCTCCTATGGCTACACCTTC.

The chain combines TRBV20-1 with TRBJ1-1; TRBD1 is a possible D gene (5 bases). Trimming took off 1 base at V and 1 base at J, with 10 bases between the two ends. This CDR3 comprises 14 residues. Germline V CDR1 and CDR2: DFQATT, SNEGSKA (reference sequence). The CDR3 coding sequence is TGCAGTGCTAGAGTACTCCAGGGGAACACTGAAGCTTTCTTT. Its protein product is CSARVLQGNTEAFF.

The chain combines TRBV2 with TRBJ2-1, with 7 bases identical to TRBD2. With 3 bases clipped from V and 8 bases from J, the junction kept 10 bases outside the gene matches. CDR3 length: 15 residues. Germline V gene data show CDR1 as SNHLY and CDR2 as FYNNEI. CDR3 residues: CASSEFLRERDEQFF. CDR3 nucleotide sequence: TGTGCCAGCAGTGAGTTCCTGCGGGAGCGGGATGAGCAGTTCTTC.

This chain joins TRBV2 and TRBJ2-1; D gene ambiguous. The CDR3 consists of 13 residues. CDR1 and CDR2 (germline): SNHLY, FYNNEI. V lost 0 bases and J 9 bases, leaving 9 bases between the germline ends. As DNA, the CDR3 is TGTGCCAGCAGTGAAGCGTGGAGAGGTGAGCAGTTCTTC. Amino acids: CASSEAWRGEQFF.

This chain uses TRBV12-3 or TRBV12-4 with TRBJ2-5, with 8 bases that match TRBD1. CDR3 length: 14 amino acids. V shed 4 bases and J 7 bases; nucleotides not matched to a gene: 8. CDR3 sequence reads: CASSSTTGVGTQYF. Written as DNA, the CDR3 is TGTGCCAGCAGTTCGACGACAGGGGTGGGGACCCAGTACTTC.

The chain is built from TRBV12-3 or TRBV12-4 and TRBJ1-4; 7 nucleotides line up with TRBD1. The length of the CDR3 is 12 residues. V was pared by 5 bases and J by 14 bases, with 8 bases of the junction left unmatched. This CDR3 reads CASSPDRLSLFF. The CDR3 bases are TGTGCCAGCAGTCCGGACAGGCTCTCGCTGTTTTTT.

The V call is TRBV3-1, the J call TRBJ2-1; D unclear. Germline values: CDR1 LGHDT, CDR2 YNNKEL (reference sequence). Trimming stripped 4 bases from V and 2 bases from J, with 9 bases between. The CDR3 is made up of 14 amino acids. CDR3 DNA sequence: TGTGCCAGCAGCCTTTCGGTAGCCTACAATGAGCAGTTCTTC. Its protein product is CASSLSVAYNEQFF.

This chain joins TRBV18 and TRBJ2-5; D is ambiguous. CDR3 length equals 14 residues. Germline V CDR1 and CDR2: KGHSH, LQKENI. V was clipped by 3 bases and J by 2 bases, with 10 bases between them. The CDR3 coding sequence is TGTGCCAGCTCACCCCGTAACACGCAAGAGACCCAGTACTTC. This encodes CASSPRNTQETQYF.

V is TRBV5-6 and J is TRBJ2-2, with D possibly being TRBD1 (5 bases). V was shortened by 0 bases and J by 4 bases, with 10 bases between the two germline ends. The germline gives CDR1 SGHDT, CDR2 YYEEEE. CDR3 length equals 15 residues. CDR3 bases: TGTGCCAGCAGCTTGGTCCTGGGGCTCACCGGGGAGCTGTTTTTT. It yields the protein CASSLVLGLTGELFF.

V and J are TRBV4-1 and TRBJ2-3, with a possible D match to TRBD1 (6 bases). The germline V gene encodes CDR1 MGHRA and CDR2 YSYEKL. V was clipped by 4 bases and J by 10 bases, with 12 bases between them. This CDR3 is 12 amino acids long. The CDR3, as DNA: TGCGCCAGCAGCCTAGCCCAGGGGCCGCAGTATTTT. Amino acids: CASSLAQGPQYF.

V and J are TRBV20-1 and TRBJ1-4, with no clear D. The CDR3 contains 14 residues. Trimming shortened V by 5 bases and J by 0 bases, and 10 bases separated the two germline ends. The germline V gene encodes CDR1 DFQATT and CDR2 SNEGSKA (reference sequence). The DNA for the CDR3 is TGCAGTGCTGAAGAGTCTGCAACTAATGAAAAACTGTTTTTT. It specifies CSAEESATNEKLFF.

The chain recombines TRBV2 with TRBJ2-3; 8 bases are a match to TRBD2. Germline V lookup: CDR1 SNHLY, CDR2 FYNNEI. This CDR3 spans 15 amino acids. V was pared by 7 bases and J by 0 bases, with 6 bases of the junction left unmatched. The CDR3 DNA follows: TGTGCCAGCATAAGACTAGCGCAAAGCACAGATACGCAGTATTTT. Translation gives CASIRLAQSTDTQYF.

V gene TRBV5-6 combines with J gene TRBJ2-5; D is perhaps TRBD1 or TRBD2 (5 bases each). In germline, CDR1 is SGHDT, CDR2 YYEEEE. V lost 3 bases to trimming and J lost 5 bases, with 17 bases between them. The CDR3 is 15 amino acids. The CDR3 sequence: CASSSGQGRRETQYF. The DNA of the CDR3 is TGTGCCAGCAGCTCGGGCCAGGGACGGAGGGAGACCCAGTACTTC.

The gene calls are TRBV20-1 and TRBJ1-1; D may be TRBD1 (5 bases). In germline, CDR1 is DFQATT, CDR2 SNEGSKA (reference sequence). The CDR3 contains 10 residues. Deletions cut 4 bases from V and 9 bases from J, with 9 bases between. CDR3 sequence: CSAIQEKAFF. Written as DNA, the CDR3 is TGCAGTGCTATACAGGAAAAAGCTTTCTTT.

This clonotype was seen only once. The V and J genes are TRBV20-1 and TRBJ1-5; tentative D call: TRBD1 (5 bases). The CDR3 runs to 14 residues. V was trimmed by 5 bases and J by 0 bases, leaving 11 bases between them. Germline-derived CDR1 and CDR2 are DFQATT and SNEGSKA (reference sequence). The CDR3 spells CSAYVGGSNQPQHF. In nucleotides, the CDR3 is TGCAGTGCTTACGTTGGGGGTAGCAATCAGCCCCAGCATTTT.

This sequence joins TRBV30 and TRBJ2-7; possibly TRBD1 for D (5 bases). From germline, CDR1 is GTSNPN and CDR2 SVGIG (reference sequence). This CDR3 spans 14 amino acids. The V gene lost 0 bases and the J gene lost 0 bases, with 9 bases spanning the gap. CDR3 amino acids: CAWSVGARSYEQYV. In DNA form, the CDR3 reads TGTGCCTGGAGTGTAGGGGCCCGCTCCTACGAGCAGTACGTC.

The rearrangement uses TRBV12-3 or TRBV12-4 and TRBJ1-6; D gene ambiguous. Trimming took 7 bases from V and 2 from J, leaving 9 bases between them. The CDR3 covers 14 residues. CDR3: CASKEEPYNSPLHF. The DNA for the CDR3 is TGTGCCAGCAAGGAGGAGCCCTATAATTCACCCCTCCACTTT.

CDR3 residues: CASSPGTGLRLGYTF. CDR3 nucleotide sequence: TGTGCCAGCAGCCCAGGGACAGGTCTACGGCTGGGCTACACCTTC. V usage is TRBV7-2 and J usage is TRBJ1-2, with 8 bases identical to TRBD1. The V gene's germline CDR1 is SGHTA and CDR2 FQGNSA. There are 15 residues in the CDR3. V dropped 5 bases and J dropped 8; count of bases not matched to a gene: 13.

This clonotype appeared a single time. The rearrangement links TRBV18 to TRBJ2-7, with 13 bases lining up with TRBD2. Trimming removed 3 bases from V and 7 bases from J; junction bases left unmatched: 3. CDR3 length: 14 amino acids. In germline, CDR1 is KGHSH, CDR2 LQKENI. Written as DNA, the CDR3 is TGTGCCAGCTCACCCGGACTAGCGGGGGAGGAGCAGTACTTC. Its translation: CASSPGLAGEEQYF. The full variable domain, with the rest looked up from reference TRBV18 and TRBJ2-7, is NAGVMQNPRHLVRRRGQEARLRCSPMKGHSHVYWYRQLPEEGLKFMVYLQKENIIDESGMPKERFSAEFPKEGPSILRIQQVVRGDSAAYFCASSPGLAGEEQYFGPGTRLTVT.